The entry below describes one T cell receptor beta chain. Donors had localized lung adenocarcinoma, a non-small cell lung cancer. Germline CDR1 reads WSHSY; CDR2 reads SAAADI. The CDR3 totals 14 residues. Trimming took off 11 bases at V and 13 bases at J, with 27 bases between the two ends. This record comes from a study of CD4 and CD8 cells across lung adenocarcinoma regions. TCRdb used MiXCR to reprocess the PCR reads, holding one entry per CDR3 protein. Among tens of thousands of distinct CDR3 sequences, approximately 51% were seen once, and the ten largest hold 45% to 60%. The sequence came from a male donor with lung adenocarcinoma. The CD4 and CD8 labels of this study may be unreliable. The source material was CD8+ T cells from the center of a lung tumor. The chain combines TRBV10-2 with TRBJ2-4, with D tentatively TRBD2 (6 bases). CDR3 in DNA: TGCGCCGGCACGGGGCGGGGAGCCAAAAACACGCAGTACTTC. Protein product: CAGTGRGAKNTQYF.